This entry concerns a single T cell receptor beta chain. Its target is not known. Profiling relied on immunoSEQ multiplex PCR, and the TCRdb table lists in-frame clones only, not all of them. The data show approximately 1,000,000 clones, about 80% seen once. CD4+ cells underwent separation, giving CD45RA+ naive and CD45RA-negative memory subsets. The data are from a study of shared clonotypes between healthy human individuals. Notes on the study in general: Non-shared clonotypes had lower generation probabilities than clonotypes shared by all four sorted-subset donors. Sequencing depth was predicted to influence how clonotypes are shared among donors.

The ends were cut back, 6 bases at V and 4 bases at J, with 22 bases in the middle. Germline V lookup: CDR1 SEHNR, CDR2 FQNEAQ (reference sequence). The CDR3 consists of 17 residues. The clonotype originates from a man between 18 and 29 years old in good health. Some clones in this sample may be carry-over from other donors' samples. The chain combines TRBV7-9 with TRBJ2-1; D not certain. Sequenced input: memory CD4+ T cells from PBMCs. Subset defined: CD45RA-negative fraction. CDR3 residues: CASRTLISGARYNEQFF. The CDR3 DNA reads TGTGCCAGCAGGACGCTGATCTCGGGTGCCAGATACAATGAGCAGTTCTTC.